The 24 T cell receptor beta chains listed next were all sequenced from one sample in a study of beta chain features in type 1 diabetes listed by TCRdb under 2018. The full study reports these points: A moderate but significant shortening of TCRB CDR3 length was observed in type 1 diabetes patients in all four CD4+ subsets.

Their antigen targets remain unknown. Receptors were amplified or captured by the immunoSEQ multiplex PCR assay. The entire isolated RNA was reverse transcribed using the High Capacity cDNA Reverse Transcription Kit, and thus expressed TCRB transcripts were sequenced. TCRdb obtained this table from immuneACCESS and retained in-frame rearrangements with V and J assigned. These tables miss some clones; where compared with another copy, unresolved V genes account for less than half of the shortfall, and the remainder is unexplained. Across this sample there are some 700,000 clones, with under 15% seen only once. Of the sample, 0.02% to 0.025% falls within the top ten clones. The specimen sequenced was naive CD4+ T cells from blood. The sample's cell subset or site label, decoded: true naive CD4+ T cells. These receptors all stem from a man between 18 and 29 years old with type 1 diabetes.

This clone came up a few times. This sequence joins TRBV9 and TRBJ2-5, with D tentatively TRBD2 (7 bases). Trimming removed 0 bases from V and 1 base from J, with 16 bases in between. The CDR3 spans 17 residues. Germline V lookup: CDR1 SGDLS, CDR2 YYNGEE. The CDR3 region has the DNA TGTGCCAGCAGCGTAGGGGGGCAGGAGCGGGGCCAAGAGACCCAGTACTTC. This translates into CASSVGGQERGQETQYF.

In its sample, this clone was seen a few times. The chain uses TRBV5-1 and TRBJ1-3; D gene uncertain. CDR3 length: 12 residues. Germline V CDR1 and CDR2: SGHRS, YFSETQ. V was clipped by 4 bases and J by 4 bases, with 6 bases between them. DNA of the CDR3: TGCGCCAGCAGCCCCAGGGGAAACACCATATATTTT. This sequence encodes CASSPRGNTIYF.

The chain has TRBV29-1 and TRBJ2-7; D perhaps matches TRBD1 (5 bases). CDR1 and CDR2 from the germline V gene are SQVTM and ANQGSEA. CDR3 size: 12 residues. V lost 5 bases, J lost 6 bases, and 14 bases lay in between. The DNA of the CDR3 is TGCAGCGTTTCAGCAGGGTCGAGCGAGCAGTACTTC. It is translated as CSVSAGSSEQYF.

The sample holds a few counts of this clone. This CDR3 is also generated by other DNA sequences in the sample. The chain combines TRBV12-5 with TRBJ2-1; no reliable D call. CDR3 length: 13 amino acids. Trimming took off 6 bases at V and 0 bases at J, with 6 bases between the two ends. The germline gives CDR1 LGHNT, CDR2 FRNRAP. The CDR3 sequence: CASGLSSYNEQFF. In DNA form, the CDR3 reads TGTGCTAGTGGCCTAAGCTCCTACAATGAGCAGTTCTTC.

This chain joins TRBV19 and TRBJ2-1, with 9 bases fitting TRBD2. This CDR3 contains 15 residues. Per the germline V gene, CDR1 is LNHDA and CDR2 is SQIVND (reference sequence). V gave up 6 bases and J gave up 9 bases; unmatched junction bases: 12. This chain's CDR3 is CASSVWASGAGEQFF. The CDR3 region has the DNA TGTGCCAGTAGCGTGTGGGCTAGCGGGGCGGGTGAGCAGTTCTTC.

The chain joins TRBV18 to TRBJ1-1; D ambiguous. This CDR3 region has 14 residues. V was trimmed by 0 bases and J by 3 bases, leaving 8 bases between them. CDR1 is KGHSH, CDR2 LQKENI, per germline. The CDR3 DNA sequence: TGTGCCAGCTCACCACCCGGGAGGGACACTGAAGCTTTCTTT. Protein sequence: CASSPPGRDTEAFF.

This clone was seen a handful of times. This chain joins TRBV7-8 and TRBJ1-5; D gene ambiguous. Germline V gene sequence: CDR1 SGHVS, CDR2 FQNEAQ. The V end lost 5 bases, the J end lost 5 bases, and 16 bases lay between the germline ends. CDR3 length: 15 amino acids. Here the CDR3 DNA reads TGTGCCAGCAGCACTCGACCCTGGGAGGATCAGCCCCAGCATTTT. Its protein product is CASSTRPWEDQPQHF.

This clone was seen more than once but under ten times. The rearrangement uses TRBV7-2 and TRBJ2-3, with D unclear. Per the germline V gene, CDR1 is SGHTA and CDR2 is FQGNSA. V gave up 10 bases and J gave up 2 bases, with 19 bases separating them. CDR3 length equals 15 residues. The CDR3 loop is CATTRKGFSTDTQYF. For the CDR3, the DNA is TGTGCCACCACACGAAAAGGGTTTTCCACAGATACGCAGTATTTT.

This clone was seen only a few times. The rearrangement joins TRBV18 to TRBJ1-1, with D perhaps TRBD1 (5 bases). This CDR3 comprises 15 residues. Germline CDR1 reads KGHSH; CDR2 reads LQKENI. V gave up 3 bases and J gave up 2 bases, with 13 bases separating them. The CDR3 DNA reads TGTGCCAGCTCACCGGGGGAGCGGAGAAACACTGAAGCTTTCTTT. It translates to CASSPGERRNTEAFF.

This clone was seen more than once but under ten times. The same CDR3 can be traced to other DNA sequences in this sample. The CDR3 DNA reads as TGTGCCAGCAGCCTACTAGGTGCAGATACGCAGTATTTT. Translated: CASSLLGADTQYF. The rearrangement uses TRBV5-4 and TRBJ2-3; maybe TRBD2 (5 bases). This CDR3 spans 13 amino acids. V lost 4 bases and J lost 4, with 10 bases in between. Germline V gene sequence: CDR1 SGHNT, CDR2 YYREEE (reference sequence).

This clone was picked up a small number of times. V gene TRBV9 combines with J gene TRBJ2-5, with D possibly matching TRBD1 (6 bases). The CDR3 consists of 15 residues. V was cut by 2 bases and J by 1 base, with 12 bases left in between. Germline V lookup: CDR1 SGDLS, CDR2 YYNGEE. The CDR3 DNA reads TGTGCCAGCAGCGTGGAACAGGGCCCCCAAGAGACCCAGTACTTC. Protein sequence: CASSVEQGPQETQYF. Together with reference TRBV9 and TRBJ2-5, the CDR3 gives the full variable domain: DSGVTQTPKHLITATGQRVTLRCSPRSGDLSVYWYQQSLDQGLQFLIQYYNGEERAKGNILERFSAQQFPDLHSELNLSSLELGDSALYFCASSVEQGPQETQYFGPGTRLLVL.

In its sample, this clone was seen a few times. The sample carries other DNA sequences with the same CDR3. The chain employs TRBV7-9 and TRBJ1-2; no reliable D call. The CDR3 runs 12 residues. V was cut by 5 bases and J by 4 bases, with 8 bases left in between. Germline V gene lookup returns CDR1 SEHNR and CDR2 FQNEAQ (reference sequence). CDR3 DNA: TGTGCCAGCAGCCCAGAGGTCTATGGCTACACCTTC. Its protein is CASSPEVYGYTF.

This clone was observed a handful of times. The gene calls are TRBV30 and TRBJ2-2; 9 bases are a match to TRBD2. This CDR3 comprises 15 residues. J gave up 5 bases and V 0 bases, and 4 bases lay outside the gene matches. In germline, CDR1 is GTSNPN, CDR2 SVGIG (reference sequence). CDR3 coding DNA: TGTGCCTGGAGTGTAGGACTAGCGAGGACCGGGGAGCTGTTTTTT. Translating it yields CAWSVGLARTGELFF.

The chain carries TRBV11-3 and TRBJ1-1, with D uncertain. V was shortened by 0 bases and J by 9 bases, with 14 bases between the two germline ends. CDR3 length: 14 residues. Germline CDR1 and CDR2: SGHNT and YENEEA. The CDR3 loop reads CASSLERQVAKAFF. The CDR3 nucleotides read TGTGCCAGCAGCTTAGAACGGCAGGTGGCTAAAGCTTTCTTT. The entire variable domain, with the rest obtained from reference TRBV11-3 and TRBJ1-1, is as follows: EAGVVQSPRYKIIEKKQPVAFWCNPISGHNTLYWYLQNLGQGPELLIRYENEEAVDDSQLPKDRFSAERLKGVDSTLKIQPAELGDSAVYLCASSLERQVAKAFFGQGTRLTVV.

There are a few counts of this clone. The chain is built from TRBV30 and TRBJ1-2, with D unresolved. Per the germline V gene, CDR1 is GTSNPN and CDR2 is SVGIG (reference sequence). The germline V and J ends were trimmed by 0 bases and 10 bases, with 12 bases remaining between them. CDR3 length equals 12 residues. CDR3 bases: TGTGCCTGGAGTGTCCTTTCACGAGACTACACCTTC. Encoded protein: CAWSVLSRDYTF.

This clone appeared a few times. The V gene is TRBV5-4, the J gene TRBJ1-2, with TRBD1 as a possible D gene (6 bases). The CDR3 spans 14 residues. Trimming stripped 3 bases from V and 8 bases from J, with 17 bases between. Germline V gene data show CDR1 as SGHNT and CDR2 as YYREEE (reference sequence). CDR3: CASSSLWGARGYTF. CDR3 sequence (DNA): TGTGCCAGCAGCTCCCTGTGGGGGGCGCGGGGCTACACCTTC.

Only a few counts were recorded for this clone. The chain is built from TRBV27 and TRBJ2-2, with 7 bases aligning to TRBD1. This CDR3 region has 14 residues. V shed 6 bases, J shed 2 bases, and the junction held 3 bases outside the gene matches. CDR1 and CDR2 from the germline V gene are MNHEY and SMNVEV (reference sequence). In DNA form, the CDR3 reads TGTGCCAGCAGCGGACAGGTCAACACCGGGGAGCTGTTTTTT. Protein product: CASSGQVNTGELFF.

In this sample, this clone turned up a few times. The sample contains more than one DNA sequence encoding this CDR3. The V gene is TRBV28, the J gene TRBJ1-4, with D uncertain. V was trimmed by 2 bases and J by 8 bases, leaving 3 bases between them. The CDR3 consists of 11 residues. Germline assignment: CDR1 MDHEN and CDR2 SYDVKM. The CDR3 DNA reads as TGTGCCAGCAGTTTAGGGGAAAAACTGTTTTTT. This codes for CASSLGEKLFF.

The chain uses TRBV28 and TRBJ2-7, with 8 positions matching TRBD1. The CDR3 is made up of 14 amino acids. Germline V gene data show CDR1 as MDHEN and CDR2 as SYDVKM. After removal of 5 bases from V and 3 bases from J, the junction contained 6 bases not matched to a gene. The CDR3 spells CASSGGTGLYEQYF. CDR3 nucleotide sequence: TGTGCCAGCAGTGGGGGGACAGGACTCTACGAGCAGTACTTC.

As concerns this clone: At one end the junction does not follow the germline gene, possibly because of a read error. The chain carries TRBV18 and TRBJ2-2; the D gene is possibly TRBD1 (5 bases). There are 14 residues in the CDR3. Per the germline V gene, CDR1 is KGHSH and CDR2 is LQKENI. CDR3 coding DNA: TGTGCCAGCTCTCCACAGGAGAGGACCGGGGAGCTGTTTTTT. Encoded protein: CASSPQERTGELFF.

This chain connects TRBV2 to TRBJ1-5; D is unclear. Germline CDR1 reads SNHLY; CDR2 reads FYNNEI. CDR3 length: 11 residues. V lost 3 bases to trimming and J lost 7 bases, with 4 bases between them. CDR3 residues: CASSDPQPQHF. DNA of the CDR3: TGTGCCAGCAGTGACCCCCAGCCCCAGCATTTT.

This clone was seen only a few times. The DNA of the CDR3 is TGTGCCAGCAGCTTAGGCCCCGTGGGGGCACGATCAAACTATGGCTACACCTTC. Its protein is CASSLGPVGARSNYGYTF. This chain connects TRBV7-9 to TRBJ1-2; D is possibly TRBD1 (6 bases). V lost 1 base and J lost 2, with 20 bases in between. The CDR3 has 18 residues. Germline loops: CDR1 SEHNR, CDR2 FQNEAQ (reference sequence).

Only a few counts were recorded for this clone. V usage is TRBV29-1 and J usage is TRBJ1-2; 8 nucleotides line up with TRBD1. CDR3 length equals 15 residues. V dropped 3 bases and J dropped 0; count of bases not matched to a gene: 6. Germline V gene data show CDR1 as SQVTM and CDR2 as ANQGSEA. The CDR3 loop reads CSVDGQGEANYGYTF. The CDR3 DNA is TGCAGCGTTGACGGACAGGGCGAAGCTAACTATGGCTACACCTTC.

This clone was detected only a few times. This sequence joins TRBV27 and TRBJ1-6; TRBD1 aligns across 7 bases. Germline CDR1 reads MNHEY; CDR2 reads SMNVEV (reference sequence). The CDR3 is 14 residues long. V trimming: 7 bases; J trimming: 9 bases; junction bases outside the gene matches: 9. As DNA, the CDR3 is TGTGCCAGCAACGAGCAGGGGGTTGGTTCACCCCTCCACTTT. This translates into CASNEQGVGSPLHF.